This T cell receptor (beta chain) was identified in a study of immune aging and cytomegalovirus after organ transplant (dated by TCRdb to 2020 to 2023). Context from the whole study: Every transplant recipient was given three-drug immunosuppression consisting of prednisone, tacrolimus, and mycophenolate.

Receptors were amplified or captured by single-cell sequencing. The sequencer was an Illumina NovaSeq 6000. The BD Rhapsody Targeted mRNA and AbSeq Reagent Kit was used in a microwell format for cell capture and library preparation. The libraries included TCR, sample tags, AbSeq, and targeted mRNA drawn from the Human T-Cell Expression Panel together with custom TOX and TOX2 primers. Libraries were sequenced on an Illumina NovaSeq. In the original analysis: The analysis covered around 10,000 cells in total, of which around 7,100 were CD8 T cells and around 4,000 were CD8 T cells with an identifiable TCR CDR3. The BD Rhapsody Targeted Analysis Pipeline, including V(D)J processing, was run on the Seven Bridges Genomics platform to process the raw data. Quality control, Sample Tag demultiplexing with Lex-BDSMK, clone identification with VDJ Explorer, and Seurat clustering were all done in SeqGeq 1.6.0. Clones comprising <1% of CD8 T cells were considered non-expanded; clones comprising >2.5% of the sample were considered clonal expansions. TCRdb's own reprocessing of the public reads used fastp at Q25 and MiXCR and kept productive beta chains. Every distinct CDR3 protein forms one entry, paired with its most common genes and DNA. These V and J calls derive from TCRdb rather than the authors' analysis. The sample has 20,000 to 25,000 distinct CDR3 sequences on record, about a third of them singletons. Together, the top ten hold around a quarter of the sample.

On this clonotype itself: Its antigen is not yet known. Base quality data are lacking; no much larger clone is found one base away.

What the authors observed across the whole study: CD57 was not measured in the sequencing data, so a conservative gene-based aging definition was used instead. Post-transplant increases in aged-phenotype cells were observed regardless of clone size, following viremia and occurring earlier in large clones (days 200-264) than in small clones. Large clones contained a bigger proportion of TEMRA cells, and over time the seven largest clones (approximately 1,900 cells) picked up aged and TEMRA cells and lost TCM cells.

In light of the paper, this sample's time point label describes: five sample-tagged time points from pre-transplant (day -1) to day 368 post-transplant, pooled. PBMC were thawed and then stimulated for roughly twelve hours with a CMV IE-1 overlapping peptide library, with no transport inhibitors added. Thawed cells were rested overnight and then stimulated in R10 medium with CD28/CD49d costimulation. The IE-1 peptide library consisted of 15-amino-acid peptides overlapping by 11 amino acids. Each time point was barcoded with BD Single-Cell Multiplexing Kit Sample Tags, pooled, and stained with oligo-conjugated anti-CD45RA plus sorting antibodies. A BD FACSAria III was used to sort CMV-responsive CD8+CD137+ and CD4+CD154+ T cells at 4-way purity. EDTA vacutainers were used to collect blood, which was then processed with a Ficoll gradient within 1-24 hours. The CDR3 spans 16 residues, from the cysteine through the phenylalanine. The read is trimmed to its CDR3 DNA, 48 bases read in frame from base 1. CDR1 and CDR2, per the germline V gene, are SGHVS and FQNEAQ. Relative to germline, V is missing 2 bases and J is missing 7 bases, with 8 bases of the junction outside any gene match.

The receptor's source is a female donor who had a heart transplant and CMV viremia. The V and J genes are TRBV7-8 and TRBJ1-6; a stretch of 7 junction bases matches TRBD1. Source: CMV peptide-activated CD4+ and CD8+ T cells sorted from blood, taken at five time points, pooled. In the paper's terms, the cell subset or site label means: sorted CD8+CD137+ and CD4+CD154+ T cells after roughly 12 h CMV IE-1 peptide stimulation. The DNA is TGTGCCAGCAGCTTAATGGCGGGACAGAGAAATTCACCCCTCCACTTT. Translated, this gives CASSLMAGQRNSPLHF.